This T cell receptor (beta chain) is drawn from a study of vaccination and CD4 T cells after COVID-19 (dated by TCRdb to 2021 to 2024). Regarding the research as a whole: The convalescent cohort comprised six males and four females, including two Hispanic individuals, seven Caucasians, two Asians and one multiracial person. Participants received two doses of either the Pfizer-BioNTech BNT162b2 vaccine (n=8) or the Moderna mRNA-1273 vaccine (n=2). Post-COVID blood samples from convalescent patients were collected a median of about 110 days after diagnosis, with a range of roughly 35 to 180 days. Post-vaccine blood samples were obtained a median of approximately 74 days after the second vaccine dose, with a range of about 12 to 241 days. For stimulating the cultures, overlapping spike peptide pools were used, derived from SARS-CoV-2 as well as from the common cold coronaviruses HCoV-NL63, HCoV-OC43 and HCoV-229E. Control cultures used a CEFX viral epitope pool as positive control, an HIV-1 Nef peptide pool as negative control, or no peptide. In ten to eleven COVID-19 convalescent patients and a few infection-naive healthy vaccine recipients, researchers compared the spike-specific CD4+ TCR repertoire from before mRNA vaccination with the repertoire from after. What the research found in general, with its limitations: Only a relatively small number of convalescent patients were included in the study, and early timepoints following natural infection were not analyzed. The median count of SARS-CoV-2-reactive clonotypes went up from roughly 21 after infection to roughly 38 after vaccination, although the change was not significant. In convalescent patients, a median 86.3% of post-vaccine SARS-CoV-2-reactive clones were detected only after vaccination, suggesting vaccine-specific priming. In convalescent patients, nearly all vaccine-specific clones (304 of 307) were found to be mono-reactive for SARS-CoV-2 spike rather than cross-reactive with common cold coronaviruses.

In the germline V gene (reference sequence), CDR1 corresponds to LNHNV and CDR2 to YYDKDF. Deletion took 5 bases off V and 7 bases off J, with a span of 17 bases between the germline ends. The CDR3 runs 15 residues from the cysteine to the phenylalanine. The read is trimmed to its CDR3 DNA, 45 bases read in frame from base 1. The library was made by PCR. TCR sequencing of DNA from cultured CD4+ T cells used the Oncomine TCR Beta short-read assay at the Johns Hopkins FTIC core. The QIAamp micro DNA kit was used to extract genomic DNA from the cultured CD4+ T cells. Oncomine TCR Beta libraries made from cultured CD4+ T cells were pooled using unique dual indexes and sequenced on an Illumina iSeq 100. Turning to the authors' computational methods: Non-productive sequences were removed, and CDR3s that did not start with C, did not end with F or W, or were shorter than 7 amino acids were discarded. Antigen-specific clonotypes were identified using the MANAFEST web application through comparison of peptide-stimulated wells with reference and other culture wells. An FDR below 0.05, an odds ratio above 5, and a productive frequency above 0.1% in at least two of three replicate wells were required for clones to be considered positive. Clonotypes that were significantly expanded in both SARS-CoV-2 spike wells and at least one common cold coronavirus spike condition were defined as cross-reactive. CDR3 homology was assessed with Levenshtein distances (stringdist) and unrooted phylogenetic trees (ape) in R version 3.6.1. TCRdb itself trimmed the public reads at Q25 with fastp, ran MiXCR and retained productive beta chains. Rows merge per CDR3 protein into single entries with the most common DNA and genes. The authors' filters were not applied to this entry. Here the sample has more than 15,000 distinct CDR3 sequences; about 42% occur a single time. Roughly a quarter of the sample comes from the top ten.

Explained via the paper, the treatment or condition label denotes: roughly nine-day PBMC culture with coronavirus spike peptide pools or control peptides (ViraFEST assay). The study used the ViraFEST assay, which expanded antigen-specific T cells with peptide pools and then identified expanded clonotypes by TCR sequencing. Healthy vaccine recipients had no prior SARS-CoV-2 infection, confirmed by negative nucleocapsid antibody tests before and after vaccination. Over 1.5 million PBMCs per well were cultured in IMDM with approximately 5.5% human AB serum and 8 to 10 IU/ml IL-2, plus 10 ug/ml peptide pools. Half of the culture medium was replaced with fresh IL-2-containing medium on days 3 and 7. After around 11 days of culture, CD4+ T cells were isolated by negative selection using the EasySep CD4+ T cell isolation kit. Ficoll-Paque Plus gradient centrifugation was used to isolate PBMCs from whole blood, and the isolated PBMCs were then either used fresh or cryopreserved at -140C. In general, triplicate wells were set up for every culture condition.

As to this clonotype: Its antigen specificity is not known. No qualities accompany the bases; no much larger clone lies one base away.

Sample: CD4+ T cells from blood, cultured in vitro, taken before SARS-CoV-2 vaccination. This receptor was obtained from a human donor who received a COVID-19 vaccine. The sequence is built from TRBV15 and TRBJ1-4; the D segment could be TRBD1, given 5 matching bases. For the CDR3, the sequence is CATSPGSGVIEKLFF. At the DNA level, the sequence is TGTGCCACCAGCCCCGGTTCGGGGGTAATTGAAAAACTGTTTTTT.